These 9 T cell receptor beta chains originate from one sample sequenced in a study of blood T cells in healthy people across ages. Through a sample-barcoded 5' primer and a J-beta primer mix, a second PCR was run for roughly 7 to 11 cycles. TCRdb fed the 5' RACE reads into MiXCR, producing one record per CDR3 protein. The sample includes roughly 1.4 million distinct CDR3 sequences, almost 60% of them seen just once. The sample consisted of blood. The origin of the receptors is a man aged 18 to 30 in good health.

The gene calls are TRBV7-2 and TRBJ2-3; D gene ambiguous. Germline loops: CDR1 SGHTA, CDR2 FQGNSA. The length of the CDR3 is 13 residues. V lost 1 base and J 6 bases, leaving 8 bases between the germline ends. The CDR3 nucleotides are TGTGCCAGCAGCTTAGGGGTGGTGGATACGCAGTATTTT. Translated, it gives CASSLGVVDTQYF.

The chain combines TRBV6-1 with TRBJ1-4, with D possibly being TRBD1 (6 bases). The CDR3 consists of 18 residues. Germline V gene sequence: CDR1 MNHNS, CDR2 SASEGT. The V gene lost 5 bases and the J gene lost 5 bases, with 24 bases spanning the gap. The CDR3: CASSTSIPGAGDNEKLFF. The CDR3 bases are TGTGCCAGCAGTACATCAATCCCCGGCGCAGGGGACAATGAAAAACTGTTTTTT.

The CDR3 sequence is CSASQGVGQPQHF. The CDR3, as DNA: TGCAGTGCAAGCCAGGGGGTAGGGCAGCCCCAGCATTTT. V usage is TRBV20-1 and J usage is TRBJ1-5; 7 bases agree with TRBD1. CDR1 DFQATT and CDR2 SNEGSKA come from the germline V gene (reference sequence). V trimming: 6 bases; J trimming: 7 bases; junction bases outside the gene matches: 9. This CDR3 has 13 residues.

Remarks on this clonotype: An end of the junction differs from the germline gene, which may be a read error. The CDR3 protein is CAWSSSAEIQYF. CDR3 coding DNA: TGTGCCTGGAGTTCAAGCGCGGAGATCCAGTACTTC. The chain has TRBV30 and TRBJ2-5; D gene uncertain. The CDR3 is 12 residues long. Germline V gives CDR1 GTSNPN, CDR2 SVGIG (reference sequence).

The sample holds a few counts of this clonotype. The chain uses TRBV7-2 and TRBJ2-4; D is unresolved. V was pared by 0 bases and J by 9 bases, with 6 bases between. CDR3 length: 12 amino acids. Per germline, CDR1 SGHTA and CDR2 FQGNSA. CDR3 coding DNA: TGTGCCAGCAGCTTAGCCGAAGGCATTCAGTACTTC. Protein: CASSLAEGIQYF.

In its sample, this clonotype was seen a few times. The V and J genes are TRBV5-1 and TRBJ2-3, with TRBD2 matching 13 bases. This CDR3 has 17 residues. Trimming removed 5 bases from V and 2 bases from J; junction bases left unmatched: 8. Germline loops: CDR1 SGHRS, CDR2 YFSETQ. The CDR3 coding sequence is TGCGCCAGCAGGCTTCCACTAGCGGGGGGGCCCACAGATACGCAGTATTTT. Translating it yields CASRLPLAGGPTDTQYF.

The rearrangement joins TRBV12-3 or TRBV12-4 to TRBJ2-4; the D gene is possibly TRBD2 (6 bases). V was pared by 6 bases and J by 8 bases, with 20 bases between. The CDR3 totals 15 residues. The CDR3 sequence is CASSFLGGFEDIQYF. CDR3 sequence (DNA): TGTGCCAGCAGCTTCCTCGGGGGTTTCGAGGACATTCAGTACTTC.

This clonotype was detected a few times. The chain is built from TRBV12-3 or TRBV12-4 and TRBJ2-3; 7 bases fit TRBD1. The CDR3 is made up of 14 amino acids. The junction had 7 bases not matched to a gene; V was cut back by 5 bases and J by 5 bases. CDR3 coding DNA: TGTGCCAGCAGTCTTACTAGGGGGCGAGATACGCAGTATTTT. This translates into CASSLTRGRDTQYF.

V usage is TRBV6-2 or TRBV6-3 and J usage is TRBJ2-7; TRBD2 aligns across 9 bases. The V gene end was trimmed by 0 bases and the J gene end by 5 bases; junction bases not matched to a gene: 8. The CDR3 has 16 residues. The germline V gene encodes CDR1 MNHEY and CDR2 SVGEGT. The CDR3 is CASSYSMARGGDEQYF. The CDR3 region has the DNA TGTGCCAGCAGTTACTCGATGGCGCGGGGGGGAGACGAGCAGTACTTC.